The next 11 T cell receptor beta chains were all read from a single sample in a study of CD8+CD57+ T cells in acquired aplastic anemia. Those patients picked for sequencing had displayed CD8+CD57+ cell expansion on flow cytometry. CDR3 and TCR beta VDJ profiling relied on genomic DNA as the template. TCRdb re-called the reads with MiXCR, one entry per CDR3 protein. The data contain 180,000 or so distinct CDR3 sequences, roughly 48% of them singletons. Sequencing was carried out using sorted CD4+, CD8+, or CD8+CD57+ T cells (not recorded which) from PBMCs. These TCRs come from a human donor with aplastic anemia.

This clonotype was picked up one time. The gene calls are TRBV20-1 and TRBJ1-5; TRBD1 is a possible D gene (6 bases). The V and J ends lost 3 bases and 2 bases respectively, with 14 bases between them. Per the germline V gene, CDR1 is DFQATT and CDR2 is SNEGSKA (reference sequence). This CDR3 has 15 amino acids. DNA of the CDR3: TGCAGTGCTAGCCCGGGGGCGCGTCGCAATCAGCCCCAGCATTTT. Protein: CSASPGARRNQPQHF.

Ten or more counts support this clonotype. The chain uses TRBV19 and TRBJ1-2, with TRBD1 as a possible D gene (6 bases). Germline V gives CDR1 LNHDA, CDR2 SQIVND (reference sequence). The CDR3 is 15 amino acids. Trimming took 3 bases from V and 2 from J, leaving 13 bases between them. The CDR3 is CASSMMAGVNYGYTF. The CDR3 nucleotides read TGTGCCAGTAGTATGATGGCAGGGGTGAACTATGGCTACACCTTC.

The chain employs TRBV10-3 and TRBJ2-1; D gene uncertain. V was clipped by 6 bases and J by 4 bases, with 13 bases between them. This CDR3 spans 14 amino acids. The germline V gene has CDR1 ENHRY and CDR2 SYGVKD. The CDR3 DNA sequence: TGTGCCATCAGATCGACAAGCTCGTACAATGAGCAGTTCTTC. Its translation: CAIRSTSSYNEQFF.

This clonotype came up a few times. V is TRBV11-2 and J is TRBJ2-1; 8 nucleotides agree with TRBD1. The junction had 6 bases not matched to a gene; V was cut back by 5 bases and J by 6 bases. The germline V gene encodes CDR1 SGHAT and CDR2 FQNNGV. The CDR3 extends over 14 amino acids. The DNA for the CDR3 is TGTGCCAGCAGCGTGAGGGGACAGGTCAATGAGCAGTTCTTC. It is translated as CASSVRGQVNEQFF.

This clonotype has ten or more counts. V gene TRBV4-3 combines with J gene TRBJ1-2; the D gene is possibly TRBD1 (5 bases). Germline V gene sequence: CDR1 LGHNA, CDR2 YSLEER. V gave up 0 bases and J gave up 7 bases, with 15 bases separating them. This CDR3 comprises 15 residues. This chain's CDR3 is CASSQERGLTPGYTF. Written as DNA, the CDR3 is TGCGCCAGCAGCCAAGAGAGGGGACTGACACCTGGCTACACCTTC.

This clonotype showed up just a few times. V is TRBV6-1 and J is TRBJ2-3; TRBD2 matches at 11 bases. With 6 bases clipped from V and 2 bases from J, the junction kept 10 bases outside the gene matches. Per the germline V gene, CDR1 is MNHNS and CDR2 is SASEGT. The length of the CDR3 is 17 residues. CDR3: CASSPRASGGYTDTQYF. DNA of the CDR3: TGTGCCAGCAGCCCCCGGGCTAGCGGGGGGTACACAGATACGCAGTATTTT.

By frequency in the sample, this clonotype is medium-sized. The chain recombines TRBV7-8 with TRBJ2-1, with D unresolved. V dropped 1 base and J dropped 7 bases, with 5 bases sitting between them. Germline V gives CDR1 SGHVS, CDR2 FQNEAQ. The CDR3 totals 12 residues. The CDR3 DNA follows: TGTGCCAGCAGCTTAGAGCCAAATGAGCAGTTCTTC. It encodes CASSLEPNEQFF.

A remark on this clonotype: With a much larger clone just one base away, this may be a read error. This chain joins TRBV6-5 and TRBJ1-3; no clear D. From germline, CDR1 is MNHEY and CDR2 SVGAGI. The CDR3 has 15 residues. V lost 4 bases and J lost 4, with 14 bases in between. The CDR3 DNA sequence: TGTGCCAGCAGTTTATCGGGCAGAACGGGAAACACCATATATTTT. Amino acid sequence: CASSLSGRTGNTIYF.

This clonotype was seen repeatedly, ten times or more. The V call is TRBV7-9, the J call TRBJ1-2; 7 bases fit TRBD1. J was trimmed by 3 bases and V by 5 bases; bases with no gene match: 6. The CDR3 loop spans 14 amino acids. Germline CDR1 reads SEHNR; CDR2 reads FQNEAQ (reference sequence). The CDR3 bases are TGTGCCAGCAGCCATGGGACAGACTACTATGGCTACACCTTC. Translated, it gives CASSHGTDYYGYTF. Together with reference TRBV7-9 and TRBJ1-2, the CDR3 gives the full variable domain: DTGVSQNPRHKITKRGQNVTFRCDPISEHNRLYWYRQTLGQGPEFLTYFQNEAQLEKSRLLSDRFSAERPKGSFSTLEIQRTEQGDSAMYLCASSHGTDYYGYTFGSGTRLTVV.

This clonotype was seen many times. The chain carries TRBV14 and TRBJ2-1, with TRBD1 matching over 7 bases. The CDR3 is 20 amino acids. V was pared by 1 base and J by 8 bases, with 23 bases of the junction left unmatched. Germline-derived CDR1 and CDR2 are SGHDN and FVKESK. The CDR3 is CASSQVSSATGFMTVDEQFF. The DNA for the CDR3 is TGTGCCAGCAGCCAAGTATCTTCCGCGACAGGGTTTATGACCGTGGATGAGCAGTTCTTC.

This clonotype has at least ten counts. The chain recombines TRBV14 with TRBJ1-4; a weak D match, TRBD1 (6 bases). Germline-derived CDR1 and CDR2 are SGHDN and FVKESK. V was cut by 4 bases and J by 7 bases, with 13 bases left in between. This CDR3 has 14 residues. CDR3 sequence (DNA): TGTGCCAGCAGCCGCCCGGGACACCTTGAAAAACTGTTTTTT. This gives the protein CASSRPGHLEKLFF.